The next 3 T cell receptor beta chains were all read from a single sample in a study of shared clonotypes between healthy human individuals. Clones were read by immunoSEQ multiplex PCR, and TCRdb kept only the in-frame ones, dropping some. The repertoire includes more than 900,000 clones, about 84% of them detected once, and 0.55% to 0.7% sits in the top ten. The material sequenced was memory CD4+ T cells from PBMCs. Described subset: CD45RA-negative fraction. These receptors all stem from a young man in good health. Some clones in this sample may be carry-over from other donors' samples.

This clone was counted between two and nine times. Other DNA sequences in the sample encode the same CDR3. The chain has TRBV7-9 and TRBJ2-2; no clear D. Germline CDR1 and CDR2: SEHNR and FQNEAQ (reference sequence). This CDR3 is built from 14 residues. Trimming cost V 1 base and J 2 bases, with 5 bases left between them. The CDR3 DNA is TGTGCCAGCAGCTTAGTACTTAACACCGGGGAGCTGTTTTTT. Protein product: CASSLVLNTGELFF.

J is TRBJ2-3 and V is TRBV9, with D possibly TRBD1 on 5 matching bases. This CDR3 region has 14 residues. The germline V gene has CDR1 SGDLS and CDR2 YYNGEE. Trimming took 0 bases from V and 3 from J, leaving 8 bases between them. CDR3 sequence: CASSVEGITDTQYF. The CDR3 coding sequence is TGTGCCAGCAGCGTAGAGGGGATTACAGATACGCAGTATTTT. The full variable domain, with the rest looked up from reference TRBV9 and TRBJ2-3, is DSGVTQTPKHLITATGQRVTLRCSPRSGDLSVYWYQQSLDQGLQFLIQYYNGEERAKGNILERFSAQQFPDLHSELNLSSLELGDSALYFCASSVEGITDTQYFGPGTRLTVL.

A single count supports this clone. A far larger clone is one nucleotide away, so this likely arose from a read error. The J gene is TRBJ1-3, the V gene TRBV5-8; 7 bases are shared with TRBD1. CDR3 length: 14 amino acids. With 3 bases clipped from V and 0 bases from J, the junction kept 0 bases outside the gene matches. The germline V gene has CDR1 SGHTS and CDR2 YDEGEE. CDR3 amino acids: CASSWDSSGNTIYF. CDR3 nucleotide sequence: TGTGCCAGCAGCTGGGACAGCTCTGGAAACACCATATATTTT.